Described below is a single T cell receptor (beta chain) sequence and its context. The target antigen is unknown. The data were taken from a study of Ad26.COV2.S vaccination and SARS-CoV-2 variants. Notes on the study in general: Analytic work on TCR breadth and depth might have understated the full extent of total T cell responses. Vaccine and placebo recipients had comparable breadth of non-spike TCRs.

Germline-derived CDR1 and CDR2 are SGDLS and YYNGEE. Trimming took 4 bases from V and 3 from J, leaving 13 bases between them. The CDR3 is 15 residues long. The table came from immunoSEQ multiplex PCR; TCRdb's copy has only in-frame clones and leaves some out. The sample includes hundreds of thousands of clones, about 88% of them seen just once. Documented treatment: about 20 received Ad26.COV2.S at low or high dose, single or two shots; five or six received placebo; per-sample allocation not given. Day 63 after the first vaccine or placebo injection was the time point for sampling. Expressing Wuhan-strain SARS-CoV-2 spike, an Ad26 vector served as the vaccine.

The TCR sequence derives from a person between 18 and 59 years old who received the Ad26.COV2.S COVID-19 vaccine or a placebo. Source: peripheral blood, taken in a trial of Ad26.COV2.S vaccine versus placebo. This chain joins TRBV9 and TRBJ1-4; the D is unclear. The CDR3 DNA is TGTGCCAGCAGCCTTACCCAGGCCGCTAATGAAAAACTGTTTTTT. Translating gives CASSLTQAANEKLFF.